The clone carrying this TCR beta chain has a single count. The entry originates in a study of blood T cell repertoires in COVID-19. Assay: immunoSEQ multiplex PCR; the TCRdb copy retains only in-frame clones and omits some. This sample has roughly 100,000 clones, with approximately 86% found just once. Sequences were obtained from peripheral blood. This clonotype was obtained from a woman older than 75 with acute or convalescent COVID-19.

The CDR3 sequence is CASSPRLAGVGETQYF. CDR3 nucleotide sequence: TGTGCCAGCAGCCCCAGACTAGCGGGGGTTGGGGAGACCCAGTACTTC. The rearrangement uses TRBV11-3 and TRBJ2-5; 12 positions agree with TRBD2. J gave up 5 bases and V 5 bases, and 9 bases lay outside the gene matches. The CDR3 totals 16 residues. Germline CDR1 SGHNT, CDR2 YENEEA.